This T cell receptor (beta chain) was retrieved from a study of blood T cell repertoires in COVID-19. On the study more broadly: The samples span acute and convalescent COVID-19 from the United States, Italy and Spain.

Authors' processing steps: Amplifying reference gene primers gave estimates of nucleated cell counts. TCRdb's copy holds only in-frame clones and misses some; the assay was immunoSEQ multiplex PCR. Clone size and the V and J calls come from that table; the DNA yielded D and trimming. The table lists fewer than 350,000 clones, less than 90% of them singletons. The germline V gene encodes CDR1 SGHRS and CDR2 YFSETQ. V lost 0 bases to trimming and J lost 8 bases; unmatched junction nucleotides: 8. This CDR3 is 16 amino acids long. Seattle researchers signed up patients amid active infection and tracked them longitudinally.

The V call is TRBV5-1, the J call TRBJ2-1, with 10 bases lining up with TRBD2. The sample consisted of peripheral blood. The sequence derives from a woman aged 30 to 39 with COVID-19, enrolled during active disease. CDR3: CASSLAVLAGLHEQFF. CDR3 bases: TGCGCCAGCAGCTTGGCCGTACTAGCGGGGCTGCATGAGCAGTTCTTC.